The next 3 T cell receptor beta chains were all read from a single sample in a study of blood T cell repertoires in COVID-19. Using immunoSEQ multiplex PCR, the repertoire was profiled, and TCRdb retains in-frame clones only, with some absent. The sample holds 250,000 or so clones, around 89% seen once. The sample consisted of peripheral blood. The source is a woman aged 30 to 39 with COVID-19, enrolled during active disease.

Written as DNA, the CDR3 is TGTGCCAGTAGTATTTTACGGGGGGCAATCTACAATGAGCAGTTCTTC. It encodes CASSILRGAIYNEQFF. V is TRBV19 and J is TRBJ2-1, with D possibly TRBD2 on 7 matching bases. This CDR3 region has 16 residues. The V end lost 3 bases, the J end lost 3 bases, and 15 bases lay between the germline ends. Germline V lookup: CDR1 LNHDA, CDR2 SQIVND (reference sequence).

This clone was detected once. The V call is TRBV6-5, the J call TRBJ2-4; the match to TRBD1 covers 7 bases. The CDR3 contains 13 residues. The germline V gene has CDR1 MNHEY and CDR2 SVGAGI. J lost 6 bases, V lost 6 bases, and 5 bases had no gene match. CDR3: CASRSDRRNIQYF. As DNA, the CDR3 is TGTGCCAGCAGATCGGACAGGAGAAACATTCAGTACTTC.

The rearrangement joins TRBV10-2 to TRBJ2-3; 7 nucleotides match TRBD1. The V gene end was trimmed by 4 bases and the J gene end by 3 bases; junction bases not matched to a gene: 4. This CDR3 comprises 14 residues. Germline CDR1 is WSHSY and CDR2 is SAAADI. CDR3 nucleotides: TGCGCCAGCAGTGTGGACAGGCATACAGATACGCAGTATTTT. Its translation: CASSVDRHTDTQYF.